The source of this T cell receptor (beta chain) is a study of cytomegalovirus exposure and HLA in healthy donors. Study-level points and caveats: Judged likely to be a sequencing artifact was a cluster of highly shared sequence variants. HLA restriction was apparent for most CMV-associated TCR beta chains in a later analysis. Later, an analysis found that common viral pathogens appeared to be linked with several of the most significant clusters. An ancestry cluster, one associated with Asian ancestry, reportedly showed fewer N-insertions than the roughly 610-donor mean in a later analysis.

Concerning this clone: Its antigen remains unknown.

The primer mix had 60 Vbeta and 13 Jbeta primers. The method was immunoSEQ multiplex PCR; TCRdb's version includes in-frame clones alone and lacks a portion of them. The sample comprises approximately 110,000 clones, around 67% of which are singletons, and around 4% rests with the top ten. The CDR3 covers 13 residues. From germline, CDR1 is MNHNS and CDR2 SASEGT. V is TRBV6-1 and J is TRBJ2-5; tentative D call: TRBD1 (6 bases). The J call is doubtful: the DNA matches TRBJ2-7 better. This receptor was taken from a woman aged 40-49 years in good health and CMV-seronegative. The specimen sequenced was PBMCs. The CDR3 DNA is TGTGCCAGCGGCATAAGGACAGCCTACGAGCAGTACTTC. Translated, it gives CASGIRTAYEQYF.